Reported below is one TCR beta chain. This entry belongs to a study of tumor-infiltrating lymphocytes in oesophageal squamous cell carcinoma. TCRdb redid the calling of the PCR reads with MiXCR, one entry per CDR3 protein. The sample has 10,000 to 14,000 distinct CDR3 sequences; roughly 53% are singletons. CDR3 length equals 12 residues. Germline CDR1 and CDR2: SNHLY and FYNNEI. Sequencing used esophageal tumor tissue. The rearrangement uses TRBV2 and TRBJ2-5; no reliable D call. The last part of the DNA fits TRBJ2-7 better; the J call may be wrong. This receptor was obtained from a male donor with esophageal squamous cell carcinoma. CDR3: CASRLVVGEQYF. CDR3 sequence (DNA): TGTGCCAGCAGGCTCGTGGTAGGCGAGCAGTACTTC.